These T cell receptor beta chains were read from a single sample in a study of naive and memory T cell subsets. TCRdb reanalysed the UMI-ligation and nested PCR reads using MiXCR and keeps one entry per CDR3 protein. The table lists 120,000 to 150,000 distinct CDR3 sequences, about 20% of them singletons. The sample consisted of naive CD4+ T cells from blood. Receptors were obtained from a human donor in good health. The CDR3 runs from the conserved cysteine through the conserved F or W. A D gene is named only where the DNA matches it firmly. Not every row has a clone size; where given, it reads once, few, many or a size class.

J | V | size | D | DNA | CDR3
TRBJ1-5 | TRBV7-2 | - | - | TGTGCCAGCAGCTTTAAAGTGGAGTGGAATCAGCCCCAGCATTTT | CASSFKVEWNQPQHF
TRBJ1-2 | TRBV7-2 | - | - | TGTGCCAGCAGCTTAGCACAGGGACTTAACTATGGCTACACCTTC | CASSLAQGLNYGYTF
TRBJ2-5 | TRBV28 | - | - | TGTGCCAGCAGTTTGACGGGAAGGGAGACCCAGTACTTC | CASSLTGRETQYF
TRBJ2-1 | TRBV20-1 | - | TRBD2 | TGCAGTGCTAGATACAGCGGGAGGGCCAATGAGCAGTTCTTC | CSARYSGRANEQFF
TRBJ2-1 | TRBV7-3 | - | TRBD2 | TGTGCCAGCAGCTCAATAGTCGGGACTAGCTCAAATGAGCAGTTCTTC | CASSSIVGTSSNEQFF
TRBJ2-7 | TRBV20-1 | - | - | TGCAGTGCTAGTTCGGCGGAGAAGGGGACCTACGAGCAGTACTTC | CSASSAEKGTYEQYF
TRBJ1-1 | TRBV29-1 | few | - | TGCAGCGTGCAAAGGGGTGGCACTGAAGCTTTCTTT | CSVQRGGTEAFF
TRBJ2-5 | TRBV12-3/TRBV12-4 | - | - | TGTGCCAGCAGCCTCTATATCCAAGAGACCCAGTACTTC | CASSLYIQETQYF
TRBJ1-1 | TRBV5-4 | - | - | TGTGCCAGCAGCTTCCCAGACAGACAGAACACTGAAGCTTTCTTT | CASSFPDRQNTEAFF
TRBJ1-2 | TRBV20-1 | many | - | TGCAGTGCTTTCGGGGGCGGAAGTACAGCTAACTATGGCTACACCTTC | CSAFGGGSTANYGYTF
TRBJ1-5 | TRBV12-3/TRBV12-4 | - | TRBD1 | TGTGCCAGCAGTTATGGGACAGGGAATCAGCCCCAGCATTTT | CASSYGTGNQPQHF
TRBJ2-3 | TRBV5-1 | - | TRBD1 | TGCGCCAGCAGCTCAATACAGGGGAACACAGATACGCAGTATTTT | CASSSIQGNTDTQYF
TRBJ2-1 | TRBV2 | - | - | TGTGCCAGCGGCCCTAGCTCCTACAATGAGCAGTTCTTC | CASGPSSYNEQFF
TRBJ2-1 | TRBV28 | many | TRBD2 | TGTGCCAGCAGTTTAGCGGGAGTAGGGGAGCAGTTCTTC | CASSLAGVGEQFF
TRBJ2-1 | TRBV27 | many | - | TGTGCCAGCAGCCGCCGCGGGCAGGGGATAAATGAGCAGTTCTTC | CASSRRGQGINEQFF
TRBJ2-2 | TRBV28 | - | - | TGTGCTGCCCTCCCCACTCCTTACACCGGGGAGCTGTTTTTT | CAALPTPYTGELFF
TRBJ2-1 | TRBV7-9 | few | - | TGTGCCAGCAGAAAACTAGCCCCCTACAATGAGCAGTTCTTC | CASRKLAPYNEQFF
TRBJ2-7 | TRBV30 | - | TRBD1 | TGTGCCTGGAGTACGGGACAGGGGCACTACGAGCAGTACTTC | CAWSTGQGHYEQYF
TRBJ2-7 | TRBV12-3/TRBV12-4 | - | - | TGTGCCAGCGGGGCCTTATACGAGCAGTACTTC | CASGALYEQYF
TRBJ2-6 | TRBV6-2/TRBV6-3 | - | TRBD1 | TGTGCCAGCAGCGCTACAGGGGTAGAGGCCAACGTCCTGACTTTC | CASSATGVEANVLTF
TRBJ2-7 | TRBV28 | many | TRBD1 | TGTGCCAGCAGCCAACAGGGGCTGTACGGGCAGTACTTC | CASSQQGLYGQYF
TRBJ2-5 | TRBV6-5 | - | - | TGTGCCAGCATGGGTAGCGTAGCAGAAGCAGGGTCCCAGTACTTC | CASMGSVAEAGSQYF
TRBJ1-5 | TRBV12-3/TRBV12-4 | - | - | TGTGCCAGCAGAACAGGGTCTCGTCCCCAGCATTTT | CASRTGSRPQHF
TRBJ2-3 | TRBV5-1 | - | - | TGCGCCAGCAGCCCTCGACTAGGACAGGCCAGCACAGATACGCAGTATTTT | CASSPRLGQASTDTQYF
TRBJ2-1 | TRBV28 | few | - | TGTGCCACGAGGTCCTACAATGAGCAGTTCTTC | CATRSYNEQFF
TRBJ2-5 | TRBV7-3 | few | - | TGTGCCAGCAGCTCCCGAGGCAGACAAGAGACCCAGTACTTC | CASSSRGRQETQYF
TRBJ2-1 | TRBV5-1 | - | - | TGCGCCAGCAGCTTGAAGGGGGGGGGTTCCTACAATGAGCAGTTCTTC | CASSLKGGGSYNEQFF
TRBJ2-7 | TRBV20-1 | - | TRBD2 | TGCAGTGCTAGGACTAGCGGTCTTTACGAGCAGTACTTC | CSARTSGLYEQYF
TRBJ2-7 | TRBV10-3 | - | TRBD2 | TGTGCCATCAGTGAGGGGGGGGGCGAGCAGTACTTC | CAISEGGGEQYF
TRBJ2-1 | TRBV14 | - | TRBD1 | TGTGCCAGCAGCCCCCTTGAACGAGACAGGGGCAATGAGCAGTTCTTC | CASSPLERDRGNEQFF
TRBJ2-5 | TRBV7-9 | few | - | TGTGCCAGCAGCTTAGGGATTGAGACCCAGTACTTC | CASSLGIETQYF
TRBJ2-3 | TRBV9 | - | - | TGTGCCAGCAGCGTAGAAGATACGCAGTATTTT | CASSVEDTQYF